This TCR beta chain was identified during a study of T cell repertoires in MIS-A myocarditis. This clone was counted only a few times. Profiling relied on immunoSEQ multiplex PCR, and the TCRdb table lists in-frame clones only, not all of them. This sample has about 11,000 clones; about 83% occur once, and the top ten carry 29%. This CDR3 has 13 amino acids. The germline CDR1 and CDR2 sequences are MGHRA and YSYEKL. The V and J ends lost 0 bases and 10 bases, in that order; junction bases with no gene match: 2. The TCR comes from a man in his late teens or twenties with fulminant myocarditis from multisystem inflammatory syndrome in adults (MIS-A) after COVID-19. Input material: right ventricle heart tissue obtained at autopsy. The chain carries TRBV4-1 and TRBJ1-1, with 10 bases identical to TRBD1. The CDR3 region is CASSQEGQGTAFF. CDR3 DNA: TGCGCCAGCAGCCAAGAGGGACAGGGGACAGCTTTCTTT.